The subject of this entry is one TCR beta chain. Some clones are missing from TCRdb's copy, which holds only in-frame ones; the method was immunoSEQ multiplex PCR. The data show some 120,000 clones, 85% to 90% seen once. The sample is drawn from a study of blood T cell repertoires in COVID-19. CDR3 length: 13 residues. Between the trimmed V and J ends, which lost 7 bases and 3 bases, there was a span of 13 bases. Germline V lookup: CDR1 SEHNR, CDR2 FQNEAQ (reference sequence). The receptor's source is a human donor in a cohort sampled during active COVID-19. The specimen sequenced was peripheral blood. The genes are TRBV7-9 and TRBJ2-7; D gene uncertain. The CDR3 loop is CASTSLTLYEQYF. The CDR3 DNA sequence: TGTGCCAGCACCTCGTTGACACTCTACGAGCAGTACTTC.